This is a list of T cell receptor beta chains from one sample in a study of early T cells in non-severe SARS-CoV-2 infection. TCRdb reprocessed the 5' RACE reads with MiXCR, giving one entry per CDR3 protein. The sample has about 64,000 distinct CDR3 sequences, less than 20% seen once. The specimen was whole blood, collected at baseline. The origin of the receptors is an adult who was a healthcare worker with PCR-confirmed SARS-CoV-2 infection or an uninfected control (not recorded which). Both conserved end residues are part of each CDR3. The D gene is left open where the match is weak. Not every row has a clone size; where given, it reads once, few, many or a size class.

size: .
V: TRBV6-2/TRBV6-3
J: TRBJ2-7
D: TRBD1
CDR3: CASRPGQGAYEQYF
DNA: TGTGCCAGCAGGCCGGGACAGGGGGCCTACGAGCAGTACTTC

size: .
V: TRBV5-1
J: TRBJ2-3
D: TRBD1
CDR3: CASSFRRQGGTDTQYF
DNA: TGCGCCAGCAGCTTCAGAAGACAGGGAGGCACAGATACGCAGTATTTT

size: few
V: TRBV5-1
J: TRBJ2-7
D: .
CDR3: CASSLAGSPYEQYF
DNA: TGCGCCAGCAGCTTGGCAGGGAGCCCCTACGAGCAGTACTTC

size: .
V: TRBV5-1
J: TRBJ2-7
D: .
CDR3: CASSSNTGQSYEQYF
DNA: TGCGCCAGCAGCTCGAATACAGGACAGTCCTACGAGCAGTACTTC

size: .
V: TRBV6-5
J: TRBJ1-5
D: .
CDR3: CASSRNRNQPQHF
DNA: TGTGCCAGCAGTAGAAATCGTAATCAGCCCCAGCATTTT

size: .
V: TRBV7-8
J: TRBJ1-2
D: .
CDR3: CASSLGGIDGYTF
DNA: TGTGCCAGCAGCTTAGGGGGTATCGATGGCTACACCTTC

size: few
V: TRBV27
J: TRBJ1-6
D: .
CDR3: CASSLRGYNSPLHF
DNA: TGTGCCAGCAGTTTAAGGGGGTATAATTCACCCCTCCACTTT

size: .
V: TRBV7-9
J: TRBJ2-7
D: TRBD1
CDR3: CASSPPRTGAGEQYF
DNA: TGTGCCAGCAGCCCCCCGCGGACAGGGGCTGGCGAGCAGTACTTC

size: few
V: TRBV7-6
J: TRBJ2-7
D: .
CDR3: CASSLARGGAEQYF
DNA: TGTGCCAGCAGCTTAGCGCGGGGAGGAGCAGAGCAGTACTTC

size: .
V: TRBV18
J: TRBJ2-7
D: TRBD1
CDR3: CASSPVGQGFSYEQYF
DNA: TGTGCCAGCTCACCGGTCGGACAGGGTTTTTCCTACGAGCAGTACTTC

size: few
V: TRBV7-9
J: TRBJ2-7
D: .
CDR3: CASSLAGPVEQYF
DNA: TGTGCCAGCAGCTTAGCGGGGCCGGTCGAGCAGTACTTC

size: .
V: TRBV2
J: TRBJ2-7
D: TRBD1
CDR3: CASRPGQGSYEQYF
DNA: TGTGCCAGCAGGCCCGGACAGGGGTCTTACGAGCAGTACTTC

size: .
V: TRBV20-1
J: TRBJ1-5
D: .
CDR3: CSAPASRGGNQPQHF
DNA: TGCAGTGCTCCTGCGTCCAGGGGCGGCAATCAGCCCCAGCATTTT

size: .
V: TRBV20-1
J: TRBJ1-4
D: .
CDR3: CSARWPGVDEKLFF
DNA: TGCAGTGCTAGATGGCCAGGGGTGGATGAAAAACTGTTTTTT

size: .
V: TRBV6-2/TRBV6-3
J: TRBJ1-6
D: TRBD1
CDR3: CASMDREDSPLHF
DNA: TGTGCCAGCATGGACAGGGAAGATTCACCCCTCCACTTT

size: .
V: TRBV18
J: TRBJ2-3
D: .
CDR3: CASSPGRKSTDTQYF
DNA: TGTGCCAGCTCACCAGGCAGGAAAAGCACAGATACGCAGTATTTT

size: .
V: TRBV7-2
J: TRBJ2-1
D: .
CDR3: CASSLDSQTSSYNEQFF
DNA: TGTGCCAGCAGCCTGGATTCGCAGACGAGCTCCTACAATGAGCAGTTCTTC

size: .
V: TRBV24-1
J: TRBJ2-1
D: .
CDR3: CATRSDNEQFF
DNA: TGTGCCACCAGATCGGACAATGAGCAGTTCTTC

size: .
V: TRBV29-1
J: TRBJ1-2
D: TRBD1
CDR3: CSAEAGTGANYGYTF
DNA: TGCAGCGCTGAAGCCGGGACAGGGGCTAATTATGGCTACACCTTC

size: .
V: TRBV7-6
J: TRBJ2-2
D: .
CDR3: CASSSAGRNRELFF
DNA: TGTGCCAGCAGCTCGGCGGGAAGGAACCGGGAGCTGTTTTTT

size: many
V: TRBV6-1
J: TRBJ2-3
D: .
CDR3: CASSETRGVLQYF
DNA: TGTGCCAGCAGTGAAACGAGAGGAGTGCTGCAGTATTTT

size: few
V: TRBV3-1
J: TRBJ2-3
D: TRBD1
CDR3: CASSQFRDRVYTDTQYF
DNA: TGTGCCAGCAGCCAATTCCGGGACAGGGTGTATACAGATACGCAGTATTTT

size: .
V: TRBV19
J: TRBJ2-2
D: TRBD1
CDR3: CASSTSTGAPIDTGELFF
DNA: TGTGCCAGTAGTACCTCGACAGGGGCCCCGATTGACACCGGGGAGCTGTTTTTT

size: many
V: TRBV7-9
J: TRBJ2-2
D: TRBD1
CDR3: CASSHRDRDTGELFF
DNA: TGTGCCAGCAGCCACCGGGACAGAGACACCGGGGAGCTGTTTTTT

size: .
V: TRBV3-1
J: TRBJ1-1
D: .
CDR3: CASSQTDLMNTEAFF
DNA: TGTGCCAGCAGCCAGACAGACCTCATGAACACTGAAGCTTTCTTT

size: .
V: TRBV6-6
J: TRBJ2-4
D: .
CDR3: CASTGGWNIQYF
DNA: TGTGCCAGCACCGGGGGCTGGAACATTCAGTACTTC

size: .
V: TRBV7-6
J: TRBJ2-3
D: .
CDR3: CASSTTSARADTQYF
DNA: TGTGCCAGCAGCACGACAAGCGCCCGCGCAGATACGCAGTATTTT

size: .
V: TRBV12-3/TRBV12-4
J: TRBJ2-7
D: .
CDR3: CASRPTGSYEQYF
DNA: TGTGCCAGCCGTCCGACAGGATCCTACGAGCAGTACTTC

size: medium-sized
V: TRBV7-6
J: TRBJ2-3
D: .
CDR3: CASSLTPRPPDTQYF
DNA: TGTGCCAGCAGCCTTACTCCAAGACCCCCAGATACGCAGTATTTT

size: .
V: TRBV6-8
J: TRBJ2-7
D: .
CDR3: CASSYVAGPYEQYF
DNA: TGTGCCAGCAGTTACGTGGCAGGACCCTACGAGCAGTACTTC

size: .
V: TRBV3-1
J: TRBJ2-1
D: TRBD2
CDR3: CASSQEGGSGRWNEQFF
DNA: TGTGCCAGCAGCCAAGAAGGCGGTAGCGGGAGATGGAATGAGCAGTTCTTC

size: .
V: TRBV6-2/TRBV6-3
J: TRBJ2-1
D: TRBD2
CDR3: CASSPLAGANEQFF
DNA: TGTGCCAGCAGCCCACTAGCGGGGGCGAATGAGCAGTTCTTC